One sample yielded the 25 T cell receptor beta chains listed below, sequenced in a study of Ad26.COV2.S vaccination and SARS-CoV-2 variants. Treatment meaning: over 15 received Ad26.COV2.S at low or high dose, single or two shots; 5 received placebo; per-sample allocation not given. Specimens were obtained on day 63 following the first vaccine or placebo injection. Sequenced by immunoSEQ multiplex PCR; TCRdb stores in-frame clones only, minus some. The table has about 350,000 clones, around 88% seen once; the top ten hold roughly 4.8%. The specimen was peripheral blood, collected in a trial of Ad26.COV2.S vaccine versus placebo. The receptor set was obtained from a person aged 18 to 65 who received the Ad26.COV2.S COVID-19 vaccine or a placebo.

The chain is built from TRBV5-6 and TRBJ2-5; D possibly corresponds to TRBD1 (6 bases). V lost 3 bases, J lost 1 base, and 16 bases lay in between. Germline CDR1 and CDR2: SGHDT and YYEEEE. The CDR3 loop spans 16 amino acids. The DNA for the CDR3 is TGTGCCAGCAGCTCACCATATCAGGGGATCCAAGAGACCCAGTACTTC. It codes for CASSSPYQGIQETQYF.

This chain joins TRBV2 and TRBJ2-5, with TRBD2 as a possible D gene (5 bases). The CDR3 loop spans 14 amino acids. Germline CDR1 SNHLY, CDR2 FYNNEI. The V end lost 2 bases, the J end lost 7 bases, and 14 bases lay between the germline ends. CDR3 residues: CASSELLGSGTQYF. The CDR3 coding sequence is TGTGCCAGCAGTGAACTTCTAGGCAGCGGGACCCAGTACTTC.

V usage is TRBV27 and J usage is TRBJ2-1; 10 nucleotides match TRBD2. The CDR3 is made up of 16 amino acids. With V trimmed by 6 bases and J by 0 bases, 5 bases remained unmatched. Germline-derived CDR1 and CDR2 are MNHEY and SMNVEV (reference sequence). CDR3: CASRTLAGDSYNEQFF. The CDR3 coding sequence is TGTGCCAGCAGGACCCTAGCGGGAGACTCCTACAATGAGCAGTTCTTC.

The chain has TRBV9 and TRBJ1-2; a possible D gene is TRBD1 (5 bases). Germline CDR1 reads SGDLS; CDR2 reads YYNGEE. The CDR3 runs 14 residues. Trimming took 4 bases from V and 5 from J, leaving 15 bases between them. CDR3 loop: CASSPRTLSYGYTF. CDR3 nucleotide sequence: TGTGCCAGCAGCCCAAGGACACTGTCGTATGGCTACACCTTC.

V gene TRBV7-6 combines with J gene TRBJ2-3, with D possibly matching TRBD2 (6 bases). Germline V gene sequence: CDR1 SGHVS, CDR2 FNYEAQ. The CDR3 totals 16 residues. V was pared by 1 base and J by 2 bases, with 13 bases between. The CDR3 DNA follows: TGTGCCAGCAGCTTAGGGGCCAGCGGGTACACAGATACGCAGTATTTT. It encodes CASSLGASGYTDTQYF.

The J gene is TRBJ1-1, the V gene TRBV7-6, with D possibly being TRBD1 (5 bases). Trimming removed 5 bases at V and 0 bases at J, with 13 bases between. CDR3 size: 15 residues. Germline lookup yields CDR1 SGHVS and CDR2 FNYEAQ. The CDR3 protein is CASSPGRSMNTEAFF. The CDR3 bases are TGTGCCAGCAGCCCAGGGCGGAGTATGAACACTGAAGCTTTCTTT.

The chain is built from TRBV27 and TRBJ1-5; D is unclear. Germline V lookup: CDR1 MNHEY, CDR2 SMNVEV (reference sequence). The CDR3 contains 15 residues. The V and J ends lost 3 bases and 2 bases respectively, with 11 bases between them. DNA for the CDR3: TGTGCCAGCAGTTTTGATCCCCTGGGCAATCAGCCCCAGCATTTT. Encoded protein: CASSFDPLGNQPQHF.

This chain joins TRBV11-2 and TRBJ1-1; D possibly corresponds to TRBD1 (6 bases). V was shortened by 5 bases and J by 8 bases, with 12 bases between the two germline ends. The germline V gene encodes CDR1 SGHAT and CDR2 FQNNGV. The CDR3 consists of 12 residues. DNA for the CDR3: TGTGCCAGCAGCCATCCTGGGGGCGAAGCTTTCTTT. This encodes CASSHPGGEAFF.

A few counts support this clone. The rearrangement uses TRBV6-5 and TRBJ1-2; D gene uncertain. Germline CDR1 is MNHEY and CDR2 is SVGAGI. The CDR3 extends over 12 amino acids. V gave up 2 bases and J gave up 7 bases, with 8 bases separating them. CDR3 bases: TGTGCCAGCAGTTACGATGGACTTGGCTACACCTTC. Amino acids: CASSYDGLGYTF.

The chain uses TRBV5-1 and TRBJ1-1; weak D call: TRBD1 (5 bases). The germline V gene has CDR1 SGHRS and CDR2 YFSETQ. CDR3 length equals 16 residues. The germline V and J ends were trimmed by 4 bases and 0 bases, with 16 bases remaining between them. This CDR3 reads CASSPTGGALNTEAFF. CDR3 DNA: TGCGCCAGCAGCCCAACCGGTGGGGCACTGAACACTGAAGCTTTCTTT. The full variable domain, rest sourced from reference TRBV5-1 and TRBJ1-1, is KAGVTQTPRYLIKTRGQQVTLSCSPISGHRSVSWYQQTPGQGLQFLFEYFSETQRNKGNFPGRFSGRQFSNSRSEMNVSTLELGDSALYLCASSPTGGALNTEAFFGQGTRLTVV.

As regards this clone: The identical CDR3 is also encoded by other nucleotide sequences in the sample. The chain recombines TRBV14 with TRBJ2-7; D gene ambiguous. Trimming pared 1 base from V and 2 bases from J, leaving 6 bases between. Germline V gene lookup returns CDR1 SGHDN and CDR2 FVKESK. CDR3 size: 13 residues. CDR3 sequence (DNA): TGTGCCAGCAGCCAAGTGCGAGCCTACGAGCAGTACTTC. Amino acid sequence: CASSQVRAYEQYF.

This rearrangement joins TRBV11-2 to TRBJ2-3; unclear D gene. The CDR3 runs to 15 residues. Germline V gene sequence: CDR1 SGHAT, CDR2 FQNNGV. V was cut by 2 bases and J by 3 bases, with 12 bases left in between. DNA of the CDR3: TGTGCCAGCAGCTTACAGCTTCTCGGGACAGATACGCAGTATTTT. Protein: CASSLQLLGTDTQYF.

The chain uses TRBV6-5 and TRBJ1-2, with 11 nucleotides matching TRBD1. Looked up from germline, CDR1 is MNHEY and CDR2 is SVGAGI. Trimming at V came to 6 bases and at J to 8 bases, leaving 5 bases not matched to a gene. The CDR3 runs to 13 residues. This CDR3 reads CASRWTGGSGYTF. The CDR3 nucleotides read TGTGCCAGCAGATGGACAGGGGGCTCAGGCTACACCTTC.

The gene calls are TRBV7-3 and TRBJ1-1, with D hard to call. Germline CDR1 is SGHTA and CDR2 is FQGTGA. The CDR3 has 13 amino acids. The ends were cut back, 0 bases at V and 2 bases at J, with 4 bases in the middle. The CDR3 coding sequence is TGTGCCAGCAGCTTAACCCCAAACACTGAAGCTTTCTTT. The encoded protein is CASSLTPNTEAFF.

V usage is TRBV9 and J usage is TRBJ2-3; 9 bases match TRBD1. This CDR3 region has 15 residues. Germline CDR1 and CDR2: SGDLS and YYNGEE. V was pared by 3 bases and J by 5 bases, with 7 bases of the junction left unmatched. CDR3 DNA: TGTGCCAGCAGCGCCCACAGGGGGCTTGGAGATACGCAGTATTTT. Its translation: CASSAHRGLGDTQYF. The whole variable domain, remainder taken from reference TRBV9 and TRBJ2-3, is DSGVTQTPKHLITATGQRVTLRCSPRSGDLSVYWYQQSLDQGLQFLIQYYNGEERAKGNILERFSAQQFPDLHSELNLSSLELGDSALYFCASSAHRGLGDTQYFGPGTRLTVL.

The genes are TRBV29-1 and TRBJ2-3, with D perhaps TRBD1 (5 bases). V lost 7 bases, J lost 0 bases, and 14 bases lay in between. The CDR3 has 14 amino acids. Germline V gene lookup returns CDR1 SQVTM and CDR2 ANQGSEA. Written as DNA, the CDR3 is TGCAGCGCCCGACAGAGATACAGCACAGATACGCAGTATTTT. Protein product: CSARQRYSTDTQYF.

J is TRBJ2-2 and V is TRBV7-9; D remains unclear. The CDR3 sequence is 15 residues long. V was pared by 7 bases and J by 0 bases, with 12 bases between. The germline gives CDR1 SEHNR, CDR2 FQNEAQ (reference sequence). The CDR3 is CASTSGRTNTGELFF. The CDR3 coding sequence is TGTGCCAGCACCTCTGGACGGACGAACACCGGGGAGCTGTTTTTT.

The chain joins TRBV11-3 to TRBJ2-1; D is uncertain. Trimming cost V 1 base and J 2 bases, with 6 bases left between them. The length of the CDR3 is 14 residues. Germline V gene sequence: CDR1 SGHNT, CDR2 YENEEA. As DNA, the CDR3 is TGTGCCAGCAGCTTAGGTGCCCCCTACAATGAGCAGTTCTTC. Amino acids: CASSLGAPYNEQFF.

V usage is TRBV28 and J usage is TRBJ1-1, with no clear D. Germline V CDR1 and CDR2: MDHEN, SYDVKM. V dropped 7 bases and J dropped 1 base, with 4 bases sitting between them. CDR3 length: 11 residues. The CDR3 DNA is TGTGCCAGCACAGGGAACACTGAAGCTTTCTTT. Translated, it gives CASTGNTEAFF. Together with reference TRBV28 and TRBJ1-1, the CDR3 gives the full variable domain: DVKVTQSSRYLVKRTGEKVFLECVQDMDHENMFWYRQDPGLGLRLIYFSYDVKMKEKGDIPEGYSVSREKKERFSLILESASTNQTSMYLCASTGNTEAFFGQGTRLTVV.

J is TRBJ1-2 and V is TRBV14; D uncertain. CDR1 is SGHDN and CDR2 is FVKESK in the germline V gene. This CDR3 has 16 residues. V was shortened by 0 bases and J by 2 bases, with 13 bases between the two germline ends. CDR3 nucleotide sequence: TGTGCCAGCAGCCAAGATAGCTCAGGCGGGAACTATGGCTACACCTTC. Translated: CASSQDSSGGNYGYTF. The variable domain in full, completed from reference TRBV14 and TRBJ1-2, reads EAGVTQFPSHSVIEKGQTVTLRCDPISGHDNLYWYRRVMGKEIKFLLHFVKESKQDESGMPNNRFLAERTGGTYSTLKVQPAELEDSGVYFCASSQDSSGGNYGYTFGSGTRLTVV.

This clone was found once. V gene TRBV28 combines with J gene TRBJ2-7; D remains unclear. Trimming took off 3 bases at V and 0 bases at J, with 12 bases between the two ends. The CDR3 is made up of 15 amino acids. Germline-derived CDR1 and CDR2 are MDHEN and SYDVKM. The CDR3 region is CASSFEAGHSYEQYF. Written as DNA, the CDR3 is TGTGCCAGCAGTTTTGAGGCAGGTCACTCCTACGAGCAGTACTTC.

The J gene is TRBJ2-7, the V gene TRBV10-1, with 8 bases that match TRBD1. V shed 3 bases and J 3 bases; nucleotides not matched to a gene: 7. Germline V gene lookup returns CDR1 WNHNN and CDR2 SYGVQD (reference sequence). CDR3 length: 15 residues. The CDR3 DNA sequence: TGCGCCAGCAGTGAAGCCGGGACAGGTTTCTACGAGCAGTACTTC. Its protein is CASSEAGTGFYEQYF.

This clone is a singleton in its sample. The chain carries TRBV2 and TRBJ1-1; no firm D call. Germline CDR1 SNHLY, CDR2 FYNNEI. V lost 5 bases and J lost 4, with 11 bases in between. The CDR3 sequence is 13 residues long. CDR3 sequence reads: CASSREAGTEAFF. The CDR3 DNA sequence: TGTGCCAGCAGTCGGGAAGCAGGCACTGAAGCTTTCTTT.

CDR3 sequence reads: CASSWGGQVEAFF. The CDR3 DNA is TGCGCCAGCAGCTGGGGGGGACAGGTGGAAGCTTTCTTT. V usage is TRBV5-1 and J usage is TRBJ1-1, with TRBD1 matching over 8 bases. This CDR3 contains 13 residues. CDR1 is SGHRS, CDR2 YFSETQ, per germline. With V trimmed by 3 bases and J by 8 bases, 6 bases remained unmatched.

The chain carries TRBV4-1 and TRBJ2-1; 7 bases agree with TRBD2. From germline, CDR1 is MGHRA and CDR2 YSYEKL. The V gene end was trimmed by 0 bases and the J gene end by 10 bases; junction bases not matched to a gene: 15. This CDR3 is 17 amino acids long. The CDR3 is CASSQDASGSSSREQFF. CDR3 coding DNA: TGCGCCAGCAGCCAAGATGCTAGCGGAAGCTCATCCCGGGAGCAGTTCTTC.